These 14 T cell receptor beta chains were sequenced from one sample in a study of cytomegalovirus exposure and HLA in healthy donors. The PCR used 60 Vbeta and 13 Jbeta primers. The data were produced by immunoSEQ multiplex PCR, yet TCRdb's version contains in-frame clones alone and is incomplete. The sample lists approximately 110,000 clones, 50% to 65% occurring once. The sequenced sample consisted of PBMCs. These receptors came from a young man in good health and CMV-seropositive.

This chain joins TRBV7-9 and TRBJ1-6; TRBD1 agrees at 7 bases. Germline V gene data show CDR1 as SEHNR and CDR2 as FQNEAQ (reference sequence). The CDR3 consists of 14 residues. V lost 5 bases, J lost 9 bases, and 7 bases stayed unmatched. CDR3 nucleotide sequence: TGTGCCAGCAGCCGCGACAGGGATCGTTCACCCCTCCACTTT. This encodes CASSRDRDRSPLHF.

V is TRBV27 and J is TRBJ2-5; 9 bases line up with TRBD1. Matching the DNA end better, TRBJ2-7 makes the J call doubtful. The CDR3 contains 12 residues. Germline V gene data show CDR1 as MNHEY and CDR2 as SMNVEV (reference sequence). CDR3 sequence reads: CASWDRAYEQYF. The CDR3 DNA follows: TGTGCCAGCTGGGACAGGGCCTACGAGCAGTACTTC.

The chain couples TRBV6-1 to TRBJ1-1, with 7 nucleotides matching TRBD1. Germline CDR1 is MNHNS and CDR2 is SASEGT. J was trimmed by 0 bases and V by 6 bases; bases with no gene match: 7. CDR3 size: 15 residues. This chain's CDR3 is CASRDRRLMNTEAFF. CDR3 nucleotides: TGTGCCAGCAGGGACAGGCGGTTAATGAACACTGAAGCTTTCTTT.

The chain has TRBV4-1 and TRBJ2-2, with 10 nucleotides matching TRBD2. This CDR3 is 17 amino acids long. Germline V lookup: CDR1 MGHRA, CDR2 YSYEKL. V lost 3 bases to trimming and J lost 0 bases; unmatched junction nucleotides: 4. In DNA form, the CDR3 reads TGCGCCAGCAGCCATCCCCTAGCGGGGGCGAACACCGGGGAGCTGTTTTTT. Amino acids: CASSHPLAGANTGELFF.

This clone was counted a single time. CDR3 in amino acids: CASSPGTEAYNEQFF. The CDR3 nucleotides read TGTGCCAGCAGCCCTGGGACAGAGGCCTACAATGAGCAGTTCTTC. This chain connects TRBV14 to TRBJ2-1; 7 bases are a match to TRBD1. The CDR3 consists of 15 residues. Per germline, CDR1 SGHDN and CDR2 FVKESK. Losses at the gene ends were 4 bases for V and 2 bases for J; bases not matched to a gene: 5. Filled out from reference TRBV14 and TRBJ2-1, the complete variable domain reads EAGVTQFPSHSVIEKGQTVTLRCDPISGHDNLYWYRRVMGKEIKFLLHFVKESKQDESGMPNNRFLAERTGGTYSTLKVQPAELEDSGVYFCASSPGTEAYNEQFFGPGTRLTVL.

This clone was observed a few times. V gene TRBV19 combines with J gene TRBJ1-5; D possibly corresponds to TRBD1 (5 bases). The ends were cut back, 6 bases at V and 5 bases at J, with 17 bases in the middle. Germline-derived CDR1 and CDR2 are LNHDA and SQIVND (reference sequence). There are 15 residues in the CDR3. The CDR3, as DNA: TGTGCCAGTAGGGGCCGGGGGGGTATCCATCAGCCCCAGCATTTT. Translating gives CASRGRGGIHQPQHF. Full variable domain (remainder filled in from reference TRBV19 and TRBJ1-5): DGGITQSPKYLFRKEGQNVTLSCEQNLNHDAMYWYRQDPGQGLRLIYYSQIVNDFQKGDIAEGYSVSREKKESFPLTVTSAQKNPTAFYLCASRGRGGIHQPQHFGDGTRLSIL.

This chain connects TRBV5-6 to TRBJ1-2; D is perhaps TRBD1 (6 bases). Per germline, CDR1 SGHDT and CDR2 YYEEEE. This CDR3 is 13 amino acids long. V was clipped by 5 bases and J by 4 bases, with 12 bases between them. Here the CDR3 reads CASRPGHLYGYTF. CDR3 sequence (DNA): TGTGCCAGCAGGCCGGGACACCTCTATGGCTACACCTTC.

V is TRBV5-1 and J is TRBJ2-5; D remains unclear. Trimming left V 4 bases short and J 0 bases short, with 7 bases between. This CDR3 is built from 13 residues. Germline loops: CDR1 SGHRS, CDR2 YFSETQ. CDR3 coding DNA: TGCGCCAGCAGCCCCAATTACCAAGAGACCCAGTACTTC. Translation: CASSPNYQETQYF. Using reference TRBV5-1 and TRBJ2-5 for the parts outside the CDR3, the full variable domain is KAGVTQTPRYLIKTRGQQVTLSCSPISGHRSVSWYQQTPGQGLQFLFEYFSETQRNKGNFPGRFSGRQFSNSRSEMNVSTLELGDSALYLCASSPNYQETQYFGPGTRLLVL.

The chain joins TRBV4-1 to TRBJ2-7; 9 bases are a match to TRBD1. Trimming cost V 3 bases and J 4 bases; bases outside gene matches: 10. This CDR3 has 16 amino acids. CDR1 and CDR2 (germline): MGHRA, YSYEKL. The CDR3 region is CASSQISGTGWYEQYF. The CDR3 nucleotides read TGCGCCAGCAGCCAGATCTCCGGGACAGGGTGGTACGAGCAGTACTTC.

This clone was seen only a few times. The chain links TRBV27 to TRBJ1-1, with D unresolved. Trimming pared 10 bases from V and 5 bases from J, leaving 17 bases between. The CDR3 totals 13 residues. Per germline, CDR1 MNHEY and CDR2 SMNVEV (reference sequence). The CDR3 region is CATRGLAETEAFF. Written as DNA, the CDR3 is TGTGCCACCCGGGGTCTCGCGGAGACTGAAGCTTTCTTT.

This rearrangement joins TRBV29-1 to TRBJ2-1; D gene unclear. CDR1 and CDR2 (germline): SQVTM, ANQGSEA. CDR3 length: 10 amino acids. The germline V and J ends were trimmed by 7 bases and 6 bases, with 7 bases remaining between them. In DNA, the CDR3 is TGCAGCGGTTATAGCAATGAGCAGTTCTTC. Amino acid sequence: CSGYSNEQFF.

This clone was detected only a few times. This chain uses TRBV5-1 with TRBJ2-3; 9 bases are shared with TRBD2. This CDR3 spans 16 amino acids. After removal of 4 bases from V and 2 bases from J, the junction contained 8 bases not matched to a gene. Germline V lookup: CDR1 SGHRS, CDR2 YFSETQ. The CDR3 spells CASSIGPSGVTDTQYF. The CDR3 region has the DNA TGCGCCAGCAGCATAGGCCCTAGCGGGGTCACAGATACGCAGTATTTT.

The CDR3 DNA sequence: TGTGCCATCAGTGAAGACAGGGATTTAGCTGAAGCTTTCTTT. It specifies CAISEDRDLAEAFF. This chain connects TRBV10-3 to TRBJ1-1; the match to TRBD1 covers 7 bases. Per germline, CDR1 ENHRY and CDR2 SYGVKD. J gave up 6 bases and V 3 bases, and 7 bases lay outside the gene matches. This CDR3 has 14 residues.

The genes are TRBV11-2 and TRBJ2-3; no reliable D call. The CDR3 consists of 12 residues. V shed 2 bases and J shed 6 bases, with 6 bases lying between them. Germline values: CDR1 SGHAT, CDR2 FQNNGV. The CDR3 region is CASSLYMDTQYF. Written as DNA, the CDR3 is TGTGCCAGCAGCTTATACATGGATACGCAGTATTTT. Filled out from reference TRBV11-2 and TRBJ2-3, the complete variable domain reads EAGVAQSPRYKIIEKRQSVAFWCNPISGHATLYWYQQILGQGPKLLIQFQNNGVVDDSQLPKDRFSAERLKGVDSTLKIQPAKLEDSAVYLCASSLYMDTQYFGPGTRLTVL.